This record covers a single TCR beta chain. Using its own MiXCR run on the RT-PCR reads, TCRdb lists one record per CDR3 protein. The data show more than 550,000 distinct CDR3 sequences, 12% to 15% seen once. Trimming removed 6 bases at V and 7 bases at J, with 25 bases between. CDR1 and CDR2 from the germline V gene are DFQATT and SNEGSKA (reference sequence). The CDR3 spans 15 residues. Sequencing was carried out using memory CD4+ T cells from blood. The V call is TRBV20-1, the J call TRBJ2-7; perhaps TRBD2 as D (7 bases). This sequence was found in a female donor in good health, serving as a healthy control. The CDR3 is CSAISGWGYQGEQYF. CDR3 in DNA: TGCAGTGCGATTAGCGGGTGGGGGTACCAGGGGGAGCAGTACTTC.